The 9 T cell receptor beta chains below come from one sample, sequenced in a study of T cells in narcolepsy. TCRdb's table, derived via immunoSEQ multiplex PCR, lists solely in-frame clones and lacks some. The table lists 10,000 or so clones, 70% to 75% of them singletons. Sequencing was done on a sample of CD45RA- memory CD8+ T cells from PBMCs. The receptors stem from a human donor with narcolepsy.

The chain employs TRBV6-1 and TRBJ1-5; D unclear. The CDR3 sequence is 14 residues long. Per the germline V gene, CDR1 is MNHNS and CDR2 is SASEGT. V lost 6 bases, J lost 1 base, and 10 bases lay in between. CDR3 nucleotide sequence: TGTGCCAGCAGGGATTTGATAAGCAATCAGCCCCAGCATTTT. Its translation is CASRDLISNQPQHF.

V and J are TRBV4-2 and TRBJ2-5; maybe TRBD2 (6 bases). Germline loops: CDR1 LGHNA, CDR2 YNFKEQ. The CDR3 length is 16 residues. V was trimmed by 2 bases and J by 1 base, leaving 14 bases between them. CDR3 sequence reads: CASSQNRGTPQETQYF. CDR3 in DNA: TGTGCCAGCAGCCAAAATCGGGGGACTCCCCAAGAGACCCAGTACTTC.

V is TRBV2 and J is TRBJ1-4; maybe TRBD1 (5 bases). CDR1 and CDR2 (germline): SNHLY, FYNNEI. The CDR3 runs 15 residues. V gave up 8 bases and J gave up 6 bases, with 19 bases separating them. The CDR3 DNA reads as TGTGCCAGCGGACGGGGACCAGGAGGGGATGAAAAACTGTTTTTT. This codes for CASGRGPGGDEKLFF.

V usage is TRBV5-8 and J usage is TRBJ1-4, with 10 bases identical to TRBD1. Germline-derived CDR1 and CDR2 are SGHTS and YDEGEE. The length of the CDR3 is 14 residues. Germline trimming cut 4 bases from V and 8 bases from J; bases unmatched to any gene: 5. CDR3 amino acids: CASSDGTGEEKLFF. The CDR3 DNA reads TGTGCCAGCAGCGATGGGACAGGGGAGGAAAAACTGTTTTTT.

V usage is TRBV7-2 and J usage is TRBJ1-4, with a possible D match to TRBD1 (5 bases). This CDR3 is built from 14 residues. CDR1 and CDR2 (germline): SGHTA, FQGNSA. Trimming removed 2 bases at V and 5 bases at J, with 9 bases between. DNA for the CDR3: TGTGCCAGCAGCTTACTCGGGGGGAATGAAAAACTGTTTTTT. This sequence encodes CASSLLGGNEKLFF.

The rearrangement uses TRBV5-4 and TRBJ1-1; the D gene is possibly TRBD1 (5 bases). Germline V gene data show CDR1 as SGHNT and CDR2 as YYREEE (reference sequence). This CDR3 has 17 residues. V was clipped by 0 bases and J by 0 bases, with 15 bases between them. In DNA form, the CDR3 reads TGTGCCAGCAGCTTGGATACAGGAGTTTTGGTGAACACTGAAGCTTTCTTT. Residues: CASSLDTGVLVNTEAFF.

The chain is built from TRBV28 and TRBJ2-5, with D uncertain. The V end lost 4 bases, the J end lost 5 bases, and 8 bases lay between the germline ends. The CDR3 has 12 residues. Per the germline V gene, CDR1 is MDHEN and CDR2 is SYDVKM. The CDR3 nucleotides are TGTGCCAGCAGTTATGCACTGGAGACCCAGTACTTC. Its translation: CASSYALETQYF.

By sample fraction, this clone is large (0.1 to 1%). The genes are TRBV11-2 and TRBJ2-3; D not certain. The length of the CDR3 is 14 residues. V lost 0 bases and J 2 bases, leaving 6 bases between the germline ends. The V gene's germline CDR1 is SGHAT and CDR2 FQNNGV. The CDR3 region is CASSLDAATDTQYF. CDR3 nucleotides: TGTGCCAGCAGCTTAGACGCGGCCACAGATACGCAGTATTTT. The complete variable domain, with remaining parts taken from reference TRBV11-2 and TRBJ2-3, reads EAGVAQSPRYKIIEKRQSVAFWCNPISGHATLYWYQQILGQGPKLLIQFQNNGVVDDSQLPKDRFSAERLKGVDSTLKIQPAKLEDSAVYLCASSLDAATDTQYFGPGTRLTVL.

The chain recombines TRBV6-6 with TRBJ2-7; perhaps TRBD1 as D (5 bases). V was trimmed by 0 bases and J by 0 bases, leaving 6 bases between them. CDR3 length equals 14 residues. The germline V gene has CDR1 MNHNY and CDR2 SVGAGI (reference sequence). CDR3 in amino acids: CASSYSTDSYEQYF. Here the CDR3 DNA reads TGTGCCAGCAGTTACTCGACAGACTCCTACGAGCAGTACTTC.